These T cell receptor beta chains were read from a single sample in a study of blood T cell repertoires in COVID-19. TCRdb's table, derived via immunoSEQ multiplex PCR, lists solely in-frame clones and lacks some. The data hold tens of thousands of clones, with about nine tenths observed a single time. Material: peripheral blood. Receptors originate from a man in his sixties with active COVID-19. CDR3s include the opening cysteine and the closing phenylalanine or tryptophan. The listing skips clone size in some rows; elsewhere it reads once, few, many or a size class.

V: TRBV18; size: -; J: TRBJ1-1; CDR3: CASSRPEGNTEAFF
V: TRBV5-4; size: -; J: TRBJ2-5; CDR3: CASTTGGGETQYF
V: TRBV13; size: -; J: TRBJ2-1; CDR3: CASSRLASSEQFF
V: TRBV3-1/TRBV3-2; size: -; J: TRBJ2-5; CDR3: CASSQPGGGRETQYF
V: TRBV4-3; size: -; J: TRBJ2-3; CDR3: CASSHRAPLAAGDTQYF
V: TRBV5-1; size: -; J: TRBJ2-7; CDR3: CASSLDPGGSYEQYF
V: TRBV29-1; size: -; J: TRBJ2-7; CDR3: CSVLQEGEQYF
V: TRBV27; size: few; J: TRBJ2-7; CDR3: CASTISSGPNYEQYF
V: TRBV27; size: -; J: TRBJ1-2; CDR3: CASSPTTAGEYGYTF
V: TRBV7-9; size: -; J: TRBJ2-1; CDR3: CASSSSDASGSWTYNEQFF